Presented here are 29 T cell receptor beta chains from one specimen sequenced in a study of blood T cell repertoires in COVID-19. Sequencing was performed with immunoSEQ multiplex PCR; in TCRdb, only in-frame clones are kept and a portion is missing. This sample has 150,000 to 200,000 clones, with about three quarters found just once. The specimen was peripheral blood. The origin of the receptors is a woman in her seventies with acute or convalescent COVID-19.

This chain uses TRBV6-5 with TRBJ1-6, with D possibly matching TRBD1 (5 bases). V shed 4 bases and J shed 5 bases, with 12 bases lying between them. This CDR3 region has 15 residues. Germline assignment: CDR1 MNHEY and CDR2 SVGAGI. CDR3 residues: CASSSGGGDNSPLHF. The DNA for the CDR3 is TGTGCCAGCAGTTCCGGGGGAGGCGATAATTCACCCCTCCACTTT.

The rearrangement joins TRBV25-1 to TRBJ2-7, with D hard to call. The CDR3 runs to 13 residues. Trimming left V 7 bases short and J 3 bases short, with 13 bases between. Germline CDR1 reads MGHDK; CDR2 reads SYGVNS. The CDR3 DNA reads as TGTGCCAGCAATTCACACCCCGACTACGAGCAGTACTTC. Translating it yields CASNSHPDYEQYF.

The V call is TRBV7-9, the J call TRBJ2-3, with a weak D call TRBD2 (6 bases). Germline CDR1 SEHNR, CDR2 FQNEAQ (reference sequence). The V and J ends lost 4 bases and 3 bases respectively, with 14 bases between them. This CDR3 has 15 residues. The CDR3 coding sequence is TGTGCCAGCAGCTCCCCGGGAGCTGGTACAGATACGCAGTATTTT. The encoded protein is CASSSPGAGTDTQYF.

This chain joins TRBV24-1 and TRBJ2-3; 7 positions match TRBD2. Germline CDR1 is KGHDR and CDR2 is SFDVKD. This CDR3 is built from 16 residues. After removal of 4 bases from V and 4 bases from J, the junction contained 10 bases not matched to a gene. For the CDR3, the DNA is TGTGCCACCAGTGACCCGAGCGGGAATTTTCCAGATACGCAGTATTTT. This encodes CATSDPSGNFPDTQYF.

The rearrangement joins TRBV2 to TRBJ1-1; TRBD1 matches at 7 bases. Germline CDR1 is SNHLY and CDR2 is FYNNEI. The length of the CDR3 is 15 residues. Losses at the gene ends were 4 bases for V and 9 bases for J; bases not matched to a gene: 14. The CDR3 sequence: CASSVGSMNRGKAFF. The CDR3 nucleotides read TGTGCCAGCAGTGTTGGGAGTATGAACAGGGGCAAAGCTTTCTTT.

This chain uses TRBV27 with TRBJ1-6; D ambiguous. Germline lookup yields CDR1 MNHEY and CDR2 SMNVEV (reference sequence). This CDR3 spans 15 amino acids. Trimming shortened V by 4 bases and J by 0 bases, and 7 bases separated the two germline ends. Here the CDR3 DNA reads TGTGCCAGCAGTTCGGGGAGCTCCTATAATTCACCCCTCCACTTT. As protein: CASSSGSSYNSPLHF.

The chain combines TRBV19 with TRBJ2-7, with TRBD2 matching over 9 bases. The CDR3 totals 15 residues. Trimming removed 3 bases from V and 4 bases from J; junction bases left unmatched: 7. Germline V lookup: CDR1 LNHDA, CDR2 SQIVND (reference sequence). The CDR3 sequence is CASSILAGGRYEQYF. DNA for the CDR3: TGTGCCAGTAGTATTCTGGCGGGAGGGCGATACGAGCAGTACTTC.

J is TRBJ2-5 and V is TRBV5-4, with D possibly being TRBD1 (6 bases). Trimming stripped 4 bases from V and 1 base from J, with 17 bases between. This CDR3 has 16 residues. The germline CDR1 and CDR2 sequences are SGHNT and YYREEE (reference sequence). The CDR3 DNA follows: TGTGCCAGCAGCCGAGAAATGGACAGCTCCCAAGAGACCCAGTACTTC. It translates to CASSREMDSSQETQYF.

This chain connects TRBV5-1 to TRBJ2-3, with 9 bases that match TRBD1. Germline V gives CDR1 SGHRS, CDR2 YFSETQ. The V gene end was trimmed by 4 bases and the J gene end by 5 bases; junction bases not matched to a gene: 8. This CDR3 has 15 residues. The DNA for the CDR3 is TGCGCCAGCAGCGCACAGGGGGCGAAAGGAGATACGCAGTATTTT. Its translation: CASSAQGAKGDTQYF. The full variable domain, in which reference TRBV5-1 and TRBJ2-3 provide the parts outside the CDR3, is KAGVTQTPRYLIKTRGQQVTLSCSPISGHRSVSWYQQTPGQGLQFLFEYFSETQRNKGNFPGRFSGRQFSNSRSEMNVSTLELGDSALYLCASSAQGAKGDTQYFGPGTRLTVL.

This clone came up a few times. The rearrangement joins TRBV19 to TRBJ2-3, with TRBD2 matching over 8 bases. The germline gives CDR1 LNHDA, CDR2 SQIVND (reference sequence). The V and J ends lost 6 bases and 3 bases, in that order; junction bases with no gene match: 17. The CDR3 is made up of 18 amino acids. The CDR3 DNA reads TGTGCCAGTAGCCTAAGCGGGAGAGCTAACGGTCGGACAGATACGCAGTATTTT. This sequence encodes CASSLSGRANGRTDTQYF.

The DNA of the CDR3 is TGTGCCATCAGTGAGCTGGCTAGCGGGAATCCAGATACGCAGTATTTT. Translation gives CAISELASGNPDTQYF. The gene calls are TRBV10-3 and TRBJ2-3; TRBD2 agrees at 9 bases. Germline CDR1 reads ENHRY; CDR2 reads SYGVKD. J lost 4 bases, V lost 2 bases, and 7 bases had no gene match. The CDR3 runs to 16 residues.

This sequence joins TRBV12-3 or TRBV12-4 and TRBJ2-1; D remains ambiguous. Trimming took off 6 bases at V and 9 bases at J, with 9 bases between the two ends. This CDR3 spans 11 amino acids. CDR3 coding DNA: TGTGCCAGCAGCAGCGTTGGTGAGCAGTTCTTC. Translation gives CASSSVGEQFF.

The chain combines TRBV18 with TRBJ2-5; 10 nucleotides match TRBD2. Germline CDR1 and CDR2: KGHSH and LQKENI. This CDR3 region has 16 residues. The ends lost 3 bases at V and 3 bases at J; junction bases unmatched: 7. This CDR3 is CASSPRLAGMKETQYF. CDR3 DNA: TGTGCCAGCTCACCCAGACTAGCGGGTATGAAAGAGACCCAGTACTTC.

The CDR3 bases are TGTGCCAGCAGCGTAGGTTTAGCTACGGCAGATACGCAGTATTTT. It codes for CASSVGLATADTQYF. The V and J genes are TRBV9 and TRBJ2-3; no definite D call. The V and J ends lost 0 bases and 4 bases respectively, with 12 bases between them. Germline CDR1 reads SGDLS; CDR2 reads YYNGEE. This CDR3 has 15 amino acids. Full variable domain (rest looked up from reference TRBV9 and TRBJ2-3): DSGVTQTPKHLITATGQRVTLRCSPRSGDLSVYWYQQSLDQGLQFLIQYYNGEERAKGNILERFSAQQFPDLHSELNLSSLELGDSALYFCASSVGLATADTQYFGPGTRLTVL.

The J gene is TRBJ2-3, the V gene TRBV19, with a possible D match to TRBD2 (5 bases). CDR1 is LNHDA and CDR2 is SQIVND in the germline V gene (reference sequence). Between the trimmed V and J ends, which lost 7 bases and 2 bases, there was a span of 10 bases. This CDR3 region has 13 residues. CDR3 sequence: CASTGFHTDTQYF. Here the CDR3 DNA reads TGTGCCAGTACGGGGTTCCACACAGATACGCAGTATTTT.

The CDR3 DNA is TGCGCCAGCAGAACCGGGACAGAGGTGCGCGCTTTCTTT. Translating it yields CASRTGTEVRAFF. This chain joins TRBV5-1 and TRBJ1-1, with 7 bases that match TRBD1. J lost 11 bases, V lost 5 bases, and 12 bases had no gene match. The germline gives CDR1 SGHRS, CDR2 YFSETQ. This CDR3 is 13 amino acids long.

The chain combines TRBV20-1 with TRBJ2-1; D may be TRBD2 (6 bases). V lost 6 bases and J lost 10, with 13 bases in between. The CDR3 totals 11 residues. The germline CDR1 and CDR2 sequences are DFQATT and SNEGSKA (reference sequence). The CDR3 nucleotides are TGCAGTGCCGAGGAGGGTCGGGAGCAGTTCTTC. Protein sequence: CSAEEGREQFF.

The chain joins TRBV24-1 to TRBJ2-1; no clear D gene. This CDR3 is built from 16 residues. In germline, CDR1 is KGHDR, CDR2 SFDVKD. V was cut by 3 bases and J by 0 bases, with 11 bases left in between. The CDR3 DNA follows: TGTGCCACCAGTGATCCGATAGCCGGCTCCTACAATGAGCAGTTCTTC. It codes for CATSDPIAGSYNEQFF.

The chain joins TRBV24-1 to TRBJ2-1; 7 nucleotides agree with TRBD1. This CDR3 has 14 residues. V gave up 7 bases and J gave up 6 bases; unmatched junction bases: 8. The V gene's germline CDR1 is KGHDR and CDR2 SFDVKD. The CDR3, as DNA: TGTGCCACCAGGACAGGGTCCATAAGCAATGAGCAGTTCTTC. Encoded protein: CATRTGSISNEQFF.

V and J are TRBV7-3 and TRBJ2-1; D possibly corresponds to TRBD1 (7 bases). CDR1 SGHTA and CDR2 FQGTGA come from the germline V gene. CDR3 length: 13 amino acids. V lost 1 base and J lost 11, with 12 bases in between. For the CDR3, the DNA is TGTGCCAGCAGCTTAAATCGGAGGGGGCAGCAGTTCTTC. It translates to CASSLNRRGQQFF.

The rearrangement links TRBV5-1 to TRBJ2-7, with D perhaps TRBD2 (5 bases). This CDR3 has 14 residues. Looked up from germline, CDR1 is SGHRS and CDR2 is YFSETQ. Deletions cut 0 bases from V and 7 bases from J, with 14 bases between. The DNA for the CDR3 is TGCGCCAGCAGCTTGGTAGCGCGGACGGGTGAGCAGTACTTC. It yields the protein CASSLVARTGEQYF.

The chain is built from TRBV18 and TRBJ2-7; D possibly corresponds to TRBD1 (5 bases). V lost 6 bases, J lost 5 bases, and 23 bases lay in between. The germline V gene has CDR1 KGHSH and CDR2 LQKENI. The CDR3 length is 16 residues. The CDR3 nucleotides read TGTGCCAGCTCCCCGAATCGGAACAGGCCGGAACACGAGCAGTACTTC. It encodes CASSPNRNRPEHEQYF.

Written as DNA, the CDR3 is TGTGCCACCAGCCCCCGGGGGAACAATCAGCCCCAGCATTTT. Translated: CATSPRGNNQPQHF. The rearrangement joins TRBV15 to TRBJ1-5; D possibly corresponds to TRBD1 (5 bases). The CDR3 has 14 amino acids. The V end lost 5 bases, the J end lost 3 bases, and 11 bases lay between the germline ends. CDR1 LNHNV and CDR2 YYDKDF come from the germline V gene (reference sequence). Together with reference TRBV15 and TRBJ1-5, the CDR3 gives the full variable domain: DAMVIQNPRYQVTQFGKPVTLSCSQTLNHNVMYWYQQKSSQAPKLLFHYYDKDFNNEADTPDNFQSRRPNTSFCFLDIRSPGLGDTAMYLCATSPRGNNQPQHFGDGTRLSIL.

The J gene is TRBJ2-3, the V gene TRBV21-1; the D call in the table, TRBD1, was not verified against the DNA. TRBV21-1 is noted as a pseudogene. The CDR3 consists of 16 residues. The CDR3 bases are TGTGCCAGCACCATGGGATACAGGCCTAGCACAGATACGCAGTATTTT. This codes for CASTMGYRPSTDTQYF.

V and J are TRBV4-2 and TRBJ2-3, with 8 positions matching TRBD1. With V trimmed by 1 base and J by 0 bases, 12 bases remained unmatched. Germline-derived CDR1 and CDR2 are LGHNA and YNFKEQ. This CDR3 comprises 19 residues. In nucleotides, the CDR3 is TGTGCCAGCAGCCAAGTCGGAACAGGGGGTTCTCCCAGCACAGATACGCAGTATTTT. Protein product: CASSQVGTGGSPSTDTQYF.

The chain joins TRBV7-2 to TRBJ1-1, with 8 bases identical to TRBD1. V was clipped by 5 bases and J by 5 bases; unmatched bases: 7. The CDR3 is 14 residues long. Germline CDR1 SGHTA, CDR2 FQGNSA. The CDR3 sequence is CASSPQGDRTEAFF. The CDR3 DNA reads TGTGCCAGCAGCCCACAGGGGGATAGAACTGAAGCTTTCTTT.

The rearrangement joins TRBV30 to TRBJ1-1; D call uncertain. The CDR3 totals 13 residues. The germline CDR1 and CDR2 sequences are GTSNPN and SVGIG (reference sequence). The ends were cut back, 3 bases at V and 0 bases at J, with 8 bases in the middle. The DNA for the CDR3 is TGTGCCTGGAGCGAGAGTATGAACACTGAAGCTTTCTTT. Amino acid sequence: CAWSESMNTEAFF.

This chain connects TRBV18 to TRBJ1-1; no clear D gene. The V gene lost 6 bases and the J gene lost 5 bases, with 16 bases spanning the gap. Germline loops: CDR1 KGHSH, CDR2 LQKENI. The length of the CDR3 is 14 residues. The CDR3 sequence: CASSLFVGRTEAFF. CDR3 nucleotide sequence: TGTGCCAGCTCGCTATTTGTAGGGAGGACTGAAGCTTTCTTT.

There are a few counts of this clone. The CDR3 region is CACTSGSSYNEQFF. DNA for the CDR3: TGTGCCTGTACTAGCGGGAGCTCCTACAATGAGCAGTTCTTC. The J gene is TRBJ2-1, the V gene TRBV5-5; 11 bases are a match to TRBD2. The CDR3 runs 14 residues. V shed 10 bases and J 0 bases; nucleotides not matched to a gene: 3. Germline-derived CDR1 and CDR2 are SGHKS and YYEKEE (reference sequence).